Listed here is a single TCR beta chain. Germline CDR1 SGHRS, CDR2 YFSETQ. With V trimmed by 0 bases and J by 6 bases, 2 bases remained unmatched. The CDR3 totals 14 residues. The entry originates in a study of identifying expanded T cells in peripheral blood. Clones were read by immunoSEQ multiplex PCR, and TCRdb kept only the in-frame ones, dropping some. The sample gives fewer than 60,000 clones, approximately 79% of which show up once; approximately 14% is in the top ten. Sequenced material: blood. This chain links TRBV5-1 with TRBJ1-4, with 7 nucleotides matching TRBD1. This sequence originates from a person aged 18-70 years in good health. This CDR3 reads CASSLVGGDEKLFF. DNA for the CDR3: TGCGCCAGCAGCTTGGTAGGGGGCGATGAAAAACTGTTTTTT.